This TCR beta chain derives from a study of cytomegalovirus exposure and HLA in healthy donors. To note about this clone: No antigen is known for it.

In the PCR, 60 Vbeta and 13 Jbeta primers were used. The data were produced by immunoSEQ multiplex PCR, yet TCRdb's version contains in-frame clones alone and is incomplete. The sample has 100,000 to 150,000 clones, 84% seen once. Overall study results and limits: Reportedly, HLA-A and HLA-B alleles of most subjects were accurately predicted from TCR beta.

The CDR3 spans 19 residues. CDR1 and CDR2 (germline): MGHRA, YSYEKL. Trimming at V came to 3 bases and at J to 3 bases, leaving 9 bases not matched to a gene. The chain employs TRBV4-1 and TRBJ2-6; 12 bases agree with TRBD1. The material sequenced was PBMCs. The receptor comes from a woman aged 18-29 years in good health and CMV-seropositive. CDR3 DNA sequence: TGCGCCAGCAGCCACCCCGAACGGGACAGGGGGCGTGGGGCCAACGTCCTGACTTTC. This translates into CASSHPERDRGRGANVLTF.